The source of this T cell receptor beta chain is a study of shared clonotypes between healthy human individuals. On the study more broadly: The composition of the donors was two women and three men aged 18 to 49.

General study results and limits: Between a handful of donors, naive CD4 clonotypes were shared at a level of about 5%. Rarefaction analysis demonstrated incomplete sorted-subset sequencing notwithstanding large depth.

Naive CD8 cells lacked CD45RO, underwent positive selection for CCR7 and left out terminally differentiated effector memory CD45RA+ cells. Adult donors, all healthy and HIV-negative, had no recent acute infections or vaccinations. Comments on this clone: Its antigen is undetermined.

This CDR3 is 16 amino acids long. Germline-derived CDR1 and CDR2 are SGHTA and FQGNSA. V lost 6 bases to trimming and J lost 0 bases, with 17 bases between them. TCRdb's table, derived via immunoSEQ multiplex PCR, lists solely in-frame clones and lacks some. The table includes approximately 720,000 clones, around 90% detected once. Source material: naive CD8+ T cells sorted from blood. The chain has TRBV7-2 and TRBJ2-5; no definite D call. This TCR derives from a man aged 25-45 years in good health. CDR3 amino acids: CASRLPMGRYQETQYF. As DNA, the CDR3 is TGTGCCAGCAGACTACCCATGGGCAGGTACCAAGAGACCCAGTACTTC.